This TCR beta chain was obtained from a study of T cells expressing NK-cell markers. The CDR3 runs to 14 residues. The germline V gene encodes CDR1 ENHRY and CDR2 SYGVKD. TCRdb reanalyzed the 5' RACE reads and collapses them to one entry per CDR3 protein, without DNA. The specimen's table records 350,000 to 450,000 distinct CDR3 sequences. The chain links TRBV10-3 to TRBJ1-1; TCRdb designates TRBD1, a call that cannot be tested without DNA. The TCR comes from a man aged 18-75 years in good health. The sequenced sample consisted of blood T cells: a sorted CD56 or NKG2C T cell subset, CD4+ or CD8+ T cells, or bulk PBMC T cells (not recorded which). CDR3 protein: CAIRNRGQVGEAFF.